These 19 T cell receptor beta chains came from one sample sequenced in a study of radiotherapy plus CTLA-4 blockade in lung cancer. Only in-frame clones appear in the TCRdb table, and some are missing; sequencing was by immunoSEQ multiplex PCR. The table shows approximately 89,000 clones, with around 83% occurring only once. Sequencing used peripheral blood, obtained from a patient treated with radiotherapy plus ipilimumab. The receptors were gathered from a human donor with non-small cell lung cancer that progressed on radiotherapy plus ipilimumab.

This chain joins TRBV6-5 and TRBJ1-1, with unresolved D. This CDR3 contains 16 residues. Trimming removed 2 bases from V and 5 bases from J, with 18 bases in between. Germline-derived CDR1 and CDR2 are MNHEY and SVGAGI. The CDR3 is CASSYLGVVRGTEAFF. The CDR3 DNA reads as TGTGCCAGCAGTTACCTGGGCGTAGTTCGGGGAACTGAAGCTTTCTTT.

The table lists this clone with a count of one. The V and J genes are TRBV12-5 and TRBJ2-1, with D tentatively TRBD1 (9 bases). V was trimmed by 3 bases and J by 7 bases, leaving 22 bases between them. Germline values: CDR1 LGHNT, CDR2 FRNRAP. The length of the CDR3 is 17 residues. The CDR3 sequence: CASGLLRGGTGSNEQFF. Here the CDR3 DNA reads TGTGCTAGTGGTTTACTCCGGGGGGGGACAGGGTCAAATGAGCAGTTCTTC.

This clone was picked up one time. V is TRBV30 and J is TRBJ1-4; the match to TRBD1 covers 9 bases. V gave up 3 bases and J gave up 5 bases; unmatched junction bases: 7. CDR3 length equals 15 residues. Germline V gene lookup returns CDR1 GTSNPN and CDR2 SVGIG (reference sequence). This chain's CDR3 is CAWRWLGQGNEKLFF. CDR3 in DNA: TGTGCCTGGAGATGGTTGGGACAGGGAAATGAAAAACTGTTTTTT.

The rearrangement links TRBV11-2 to TRBJ1-3; TRBD1 matches 7 bases. The junction had 1 base not matched to a gene; V was cut back by 5 bases and J by 0 bases. Per the germline V gene, CDR1 is SGHAT and CDR2 is FQNNGV. This CDR3 contains 14 residues. CDR3 DNA: TGTGCCAGCAGCCGGACAGGCTCTGGAAACACCATATATTTT. Its translation: CASSRTGSGNTIYF.

The chain recombines TRBV5-4 with TRBJ2-3; D remains unclear. V lost 3 bases and J 1 base, leaving 3 bases between the germline ends. Germline V gene sequence: CDR1 SGHNT, CDR2 YYREEE (reference sequence). The CDR3 contains 12 residues. The DNA of the CDR3 is TGTGCCAGCAGCTCCGGCACAGATACGCAGTATTTT. Protein: CASSSGTDTQYF.

As concerns this clone: Additional DNA sequences in this sample encode the identical CDR3. This chain connects TRBV5-1 to TRBJ2-5, with 10 nucleotides matching TRBD2. The CDR3 is 15 amino acids. CDR1 SGHRS and CDR2 YFSETQ come from the germline V gene. V trimming: 0 bases; J trimming: 5 bases; junction bases outside the gene matches: 4. CDR3 sequence reads: CASSLGAGGLETQYF. In nucleotides, the CDR3 is TGCGCCAGCAGCTTGGGAGCGGGAGGGCTCGAGACCCAGTACTTC.

V and J are TRBV27 and TRBJ2-5, with 12 bases fitting TRBD2. Germline trimming cut 2 bases from V and 5 bases from J; bases unmatched to any gene: 3. CDR3 length equals 15 residues. Germline CDR1 reads MNHEY; CDR2 reads SMNVEV (reference sequence). The CDR3 DNA reads as TGTGCCAGCAGTTTACTAGCGGGAGGGTCTGAGACCCAGTACTTC. This translates into CASSLLAGGSETQYF.

The genes are TRBV5-1 and TRBJ1-6; 10 bases are a match to TRBD1. With 4 bases clipped from V and 8 bases from J, the junction kept 6 bases outside the gene matches. The germline V gene encodes CDR1 SGHRS and CDR2 YFSETQ. CDR3 length equals 15 residues. CDR3 coding DNA: TGCGCCAGCAGCCTACCCGGACAGGGGGATTCACCCCTCCACTTT. This codes for CASSLPGQGDSPLHF.

This sequence joins TRBV7-2 and TRBJ1-5; D is undetermined. This CDR3 region has 15 residues. Germline V gene sequence: CDR1 SGHTA, CDR2 FQGNSA. The ends were cut back, 1 base at V and 0 bases at J, with 7 bases in the middle. The CDR3 loop reads CASSLVYGSNQPQHF. The CDR3 coding sequence is TGTGCCAGCAGCTTAGTATACGGTAGCAATCAGCCCCAGCATTTT.

The sample holds one count of this clone. The rearrangement joins TRBV7-9 to TRBJ1-2; D is ambiguous. Germline-derived CDR1 and CDR2 are SEHNR and FQNEAQ (reference sequence). V was shortened by 2 bases and J by 2 bases, with 9 bases between the two germline ends. The CDR3 covers 14 residues. The CDR3 DNA is TGTGCCAGCAGCTTAATTTTGGGGAACTATGGCTACACCTTC. Protein: CASSLILGNYGYTF. Variable domain in full (rest from reference TRBV7-9 and TRBJ1-2): DTGVSQNPRHKITKRGQNVTFRCDPISEHNRLYWYRQTLGQGPEFLTYFQNEAQLEKSRLLSDRFSAERPKGSFSTLEIQRTEQGDSAMYLCASSLILGNYGYTFGSGTRLTVV.

This clone was observed a single time. The genes are TRBV7-9 and TRBJ1-5, with D perhaps TRBD1 (5 bases). This CDR3 is built from 15 residues. Trimming took 1 base from V and 6 from J, leaving 13 bases between them. Per germline, CDR1 SEHNR and CDR2 FQNEAQ (reference sequence). The chain's CDR3 is CASSLDGQGSQPQHF. CDR3 sequence (DNA): TGTGCCAGCAGCTTAGACGGCCAGGGATCTCAGCCCCAGCATTTT.

The rearrangement uses TRBV14 and TRBJ1-1, with D possibly being TRBD1 (5 bases). Trimming shortened V by 4 bases and J by 11 bases, and 17 bases separated the two germline ends. CDR3 length: 13 residues. The germline CDR1 and CDR2 sequences are SGHDN and FVKESK. Here the CDR3 DNA reads TGTGCCAGCAGCCCGATTTCGGGGGTTGAGGCTTTCTTT. It is translated as CASSPISGVEAFF.

This clone has only one observation. This chain links TRBV28 with TRBJ2-7; a possible D gene is TRBD1 (6 bases). The germline CDR1 and CDR2 sequences are MDHEN and SYDVKM. The V and J ends lost 4 bases and 2 bases respectively, with 21 bases between them. The CDR3 runs 17 residues. The CDR3 bases are TGTGCCAGCAGTTCCCCCGGGGCAGGGGAAAGAACCTACGAGCAGTACTTC. It yields the protein CASSSPGAGERTYEQYF.

This clone was seen only once. The J gene is TRBJ2-2, the V gene TRBV5-5; D is tentatively TRBD1 or TRBD2 (5 bases each). This CDR3 region has 16 residues. Germline V gene lookup returns CDR1 SGHKS and CDR2 YYEKEE (reference sequence). V was cut by 3 bases and J by 1 base, with 13 bases left in between. CDR3 residues: CASSWGKGRNTGELFF. CDR3 DNA sequence: TGTGCCAGCAGCTGGGGGAAGGGGCGGAACACCGGGGAGCTGTTTTTT.

The table lists this clone with a few counts. V gene TRBV19 combines with J gene TRBJ2-7, with no clear D. Germline V gene sequence: CDR1 LNHDA, CDR2 SQIVND (reference sequence). V gave up 2 bases and J gave up 5 bases, with 13 bases separating them. This CDR3 is 14 amino acids long. The CDR3 DNA sequence: TGTGCCAGTAGTATATCTCGGTTGTCCCACGAGCAGTACTTC. It codes for CASSISRLSHEQYF. Filled out from reference TRBV19 and TRBJ2-7, the complete variable domain reads DGGITQSPKYLFRKEGQNVTLSCEQNLNHDAMYWYRQDPGQGLRLIYYSQIVNDFQKGDIAEGYSVSREKKESFPLTVTSAQKNPTAFYLCASSISRLSHEQYFGPGTRLTVT.

This chain connects TRBV4-3 to TRBJ2-1; 11 bases are a match to TRBD2. With 1 base clipped from V and 6 bases from J, the junction kept 8 bases outside the gene matches. The V gene's germline CDR1 is LGHNA and CDR2 YSLEER. The CDR3 covers 17 residues. The CDR3, as DNA: TGCGCCAGCAGCCAAGCTAGCGGGGGGTCACGTTTCAATGAGCAGTTCTTC. This codes for CASSQASGGSRFNEQFF.

The rearrangement links TRBV18 to TRBJ2-3, with D uncertain. V was clipped by 3 bases and J by 3 bases, with 10 bases between them. The CDR3 loop spans 14 amino acids. The germline V gene has CDR1 KGHSH and CDR2 LQKENI. The CDR3 region is CASSPSAQTDTQYF. CDR3 DNA sequence: TGTGCCAGCTCACCCAGCGCCCAAACAGATACGCAGTATTTT.

In this sample, this clone turned up a few times. The chain links TRBV5-1 to TRBJ2-7, with D possibly being TRBD1 (6 bases). CDR3 size: 15 residues. Germline V gene lookup returns CDR1 SGHRS and CDR2 YFSETQ. Between the trimmed V and J ends, which lost 0 bases and 0 bases, there was a span of 10 bases. This CDR3 is CASSLGQVSSYEQYF. The CDR3 DNA reads as TGCGCCAGCAGCTTGGGACAGGTGAGCTCCTACGAGCAGTACTTC.

V gene TRBV7-3 combines with J gene TRBJ2-1; no reliable D call. Trimming removed 5 bases at V and 3 bases at J, with 17 bases between. The length of the CDR3 is 16 residues. The germline gives CDR1 SGHTA, CDR2 FQGTGA. The DNA for the CDR3 is TGTGCCAGCAGCCTGGGTAGGACCCCACTCTACAATGAGCAGTTCTTC. The encoded protein is CASSLGRTPLYNEQFF.